The TCR beta chain described here comes from a study of T cells in Graves' hyperthyroidism and ophthalmopathy. Across the whole study: Peripheral blood collection took place at initial diagnosis, before any treatment.

CDR1 MDHEN and CDR2 SYDVKM come from the germline V gene. This CDR3 is built from 14 residues. Trimming shortened V by 8 bases and J by 0 bases, and 11 bases separated the two germline ends. Any patient presenting with uncontrolled infection, other autoimmune disease, pregnancy or lactation was left out. For the diagnoses, clinical symptoms, serum thyroxine and TRAb, thyroid ultrasound and orbital computed tomography were used. PBMCs were collected from an approximately 9.4 ml volume of fresh peripheral blood. Researchers took RNA transcripts and amplified the TCR beta CDR3 regions from them. RT-PCR in the first round (using the HTBI primer set) targeted the TCR CDR3. MiXCR was run by TCRdb on the multiplex PCR reads, yielding one entry per CDR3 protein. The table shows hundreds of thousands of distinct CDR3 sequences, with less than 25% occurring only once.

The rearrangement uses TRBV28 and TRBJ1-3; D possibly corresponds to TRBD1 (5 bases). Sequenced input: blood. The receptor was derived from a man aged 25-45 years with Graves' ophthalmopathy. CDR3 coding DNA: TGTGCCAGCCTGCGGGGCGTCTCTGGAAACACCATATATTTT. Its protein is CASLRGVSGNTIYF.